This TCR beta chain was found in a study of response to subunit inactivated influenza vaccine. The trim removed 0 bases at V and 5 bases at J, leaving 8 bases unmatched. The germline V gene has CDR1 LGHNA and CDR2 YSLEER. This CDR3 region has 17 residues. This clonotype was seen ten or more times. Its specificity is unknown. The study's findings and limits: There was a suggestion from the authors that each seasonal influenza vaccination recruits few new T cells.

Each CDR3 protein gets one entry after TCRdb re-called the RT-PCR reads with MiXCR. This table holds approximately 530,000 distinct CDR3 sequences, 6% to 9% found once. The clonotype originates from a man aged 50 to 75 who received an inactivated influenza vaccine. V and J are TRBV4-3 and TRBJ2-1; 9 positions match TRBD2. Here the sequenced sample was PBMCs from blood, taken roughly 24 months after vaccination. As DNA, the CDR3 is TGCGCCAGCAGCCAAGATCTTCGGACTAGCGCTCACAATGAGCAGTTCTTC. Its protein product is CASSQDLRTSAHNEQFF.